This T cell receptor beta chain was retrieved from a study of post-analysis software for immune sequencing data. This clonotype was found once. Its antigen is undetermined. Its ends do not fully match the called genes, so a read error is possible. Libraries were made from TCR beta cDNA, and they carried unique molecular identifiers. In TCRdb, the PCR reads were re-called with MiXCR into one record per CDR3 protein. The sample has fewer than 850,000 distinct CDR3 sequences, about 43% seen once. The CDR3 length is 13 residues. CDR1 SQVTM and CDR2 ANQGSEA come from the germline V gene. General study findings and limits: Five or six TRBV segments were more frequent in patients than controls; TRBV5-6, TRBV5-1 and TRBV20-1 belonged to this group.

The chain carries TRBV29-1 and TRBJ2-2, with D possibly matching TRBD2 (5 bases). This clonotype was obtained from a girl aged 10-17 years with multiple sclerosis. Sequences were obtained from blood. CDR3 protein: CSAVGFNTGELLF. The CDR3 DNA reads as TGCAGCGCTGTGGGCTTTAACACCGGGGAGCTGCTTTTT.